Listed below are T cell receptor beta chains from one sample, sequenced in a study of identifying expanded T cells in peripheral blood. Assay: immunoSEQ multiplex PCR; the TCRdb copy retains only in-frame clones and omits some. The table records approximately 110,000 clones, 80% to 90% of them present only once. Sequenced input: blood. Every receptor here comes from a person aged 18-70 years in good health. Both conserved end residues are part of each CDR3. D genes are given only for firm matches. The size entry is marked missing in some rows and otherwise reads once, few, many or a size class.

CASSPAPLRGEEETQYF	TGCGCCAGCAGCCCGGCCCCTTTAAGGGGGGAGGAGGAGACCCAGTACTTC	.	once	TRBV5-1	TRBJ2-5
CASTPGQGAEAFF	TGTGCCAGCACCCCAGGACAGGGCGCTGAAGCTTTCTTT	TRBD1	.	TRBV6-5	TRBJ1-1
CSVLRAGYVQYF	TGCAGCGTTCTCCGGGCGGGGTACGTGCAGTACTTC	.	once	TRBV29-1	TRBJ2-7
CASSSYFRAEAFF	TGCGCCAGCAGCTCCTATTTTCGTGCTGAAGCTTTCTTT	.	.	TRBV5-1	TRBJ1-1
CSARLGDTQYF	TGCAGTGCTAGGTTAGGAGATACGCAGTATTTT	.	.	TRBV20-1	TRBJ2-3
CASSQTPTGGNSGANVLTF	TGTGCCAGCAGTCAGACCCCGACAGGGGGGAATTCTGGGGCCAACGTCCTGACTTTC	TRBD1	.	TRBV5-5	TRBJ2-6
CASSAGTGQNSPLHF	TGTGCCAGCAGTGCCGGGACAGGACAAAATTCACCCCTCCACTTT	TRBD1	.	TRBV2	TRBJ1-6
CASSPKGGRGETQYF	TGTGCCAGCAGCCCAAAGGGGGGGCGGGGAGAGACCCAGTACTTC	.	.	TRBV27	TRBJ2-5
CASSGRWTSGGETQYF	TGCGCCAGCAGCGGACGCTGGACTAGCGGGGGAGAGACCCAGTACTTC	TRBD2	.	TRBV5-1	TRBJ2-5
CASRHQDRGPGELFF	TGTGCCAGCAGACACCAGGACAGGGGCCCCGGGGAGCTGTTTTTT	TRBD1	.	TRBV7-9	TRBJ2-2
CASSLGPSSTAYEQYF	TGTGCCAGCAGCTTGGGCCCTTCATCGACAGCCTACGAGCAGTACTTC	.	once	TRBV5-5	TRBJ2-7
CASSFPRGDSYNEQFF	TGTGCCAGCAGCTTCCCCCGGGGGGACTCCTACAATGAGCAGTTCTTC	TRBD2	.	TRBV7-2	TRBJ2-1
CASSTAEGLYYGYTF	TGTGCCAGCAGTACGGCGGAGGGGCTCTACTATGGCTACACCTTC	.	.	TRBV6-5	TRBJ1-2
CASSSVLDYTF	TGTGCCAGCAGCTCCGTTCTTGACTACACCTTC	.	.	TRBV7-9	TRBJ1-2
CASRTGQNTEAFF	TGTGCCAGCAGAACCGGACAGAACACTGAAGCTTTCTTT	.	.	TRBV6-6	TRBJ1-1
CASSLARASGGWDEQFF	TGTGCCAGCAGCTTAGCGCGGGCTAGCGGGGGCTGGGATGAGCAGTTCTTC	TRBD2	.	TRBV7-9	TRBJ2-1
CASSGTGSTEAFF	TGTGCCAGCTCCGGGACAGGGAGCACTGAAGCTTTCTTT	TRBD1	.	TRBV6-4	TRBJ1-1
CASSRGLGGEPQHF	TGTGCCAGCTCACGGGGACTAGGGGGTGAGCCCCAGCATTTT	.	few	TRBV18	TRBJ1-5
CAISLGRAAGGGYEQYF	TGTGCCATCAGTTTGGGGAGGGCGGCAGGCGGGGGGTACGAGCAGTACTTC	TRBD2	.	TRBV10-3	TRBJ2-7
CASSQDQQGITEAFF	TGCGCCAGCAGCCAGGATCAACAGGGAATTACTGAAGCTTTCTTT	.	.	TRBV4-3	TRBJ1-1
CASSLSMGPAEQYF	TGTGCCAGCAGCTTATCGATGGGACCTGCCGAGCAGTACTTC	.	.	TRBV11-1	TRBJ2-7
CAISEFWTGEAFF	TGTGCCATCAGTGAGTTTTGGACAGGGGAAGCTTTCTTT	TRBD1	few	TRBV10-3	TRBJ1-1
CASSGVRSYNSPLHF	TGCGCCAGCAGTGGAGTCAGGTCCTATAATTCACCCCTCCACTTT	.	.	TRBV10-2	TRBJ1-6
CASSQDLLTGRGTDTQYF	TGCGCCAGCAGCCAAGATCTTCTGACAGGGCGAGGCACAGATACGCAGTATTTT	TRBD1	.	TRBV4-1	TRBJ2-3
CASNRRGGRALDGYTF	TGTGCCAGCAACCGTCGGGGTGGAAGGGCCTTAGATGGCTACACCTTC	.	.	TRBV7-9	TRBJ1-2
CASRGGSYNEQFF	TGTGCCAGCAGGGGGGGTAGTTACAATGAGCAGTTCTTC	.	.	TRBV5-4	TRBJ2-1
CASSLGPGDPGDEKLFF	TGTGCCAGCAGCTTAGGGCCAGGGGACCCCGGGGATGAAAAACTGTTTTTT	.	once	TRBV7-9	TRBJ1-4
CASSLFDPGQAFF	TGTGCCAGCAGCTTATTTGACCCGGGGCAAGCTTTCTTT	.	once	TRBV7-2	TRBJ1-1
CASKDGPAGTGELFF	TGTGCCAGCAAGGACGGACCGGCCGGGACCGGGGAGCTGTTTTTT	.	.	TRBV9	TRBJ2-2
CSVSGDRVDEQYF	TGCAGCGTTTCTGGGGACAGGGTGGACGAGCAGTACTTC	TRBD1	.	TRBV29-1	TRBJ2-7
CASSQGRVRGGNQETQYF	TGTGCCAGCAGCCAAGGACGGGTCCGCGGGGGGAACCAAGAGACCCAGTACTTC	TRBD2	.	TRBV4-2	TRBJ2-5
CASSYVGETGNTIYF	TGTGCCAGCAGTTACGTTGGGGAAACTGGAAACACCATATATTTT	.	.	TRBV6-5	TRBJ1-3
CASSYSWGGNQPQHF	TGTGCCAGCAGTTACTCATGGGGTGGCAATCAGCCCCAGCATTTT	.	.	TRBV6-6	TRBJ1-5
CASSLSGGWGTYEQYF	TGTGCCAGCAGTTTATCTGGTGGCTGGGGGACCTACGAGCAGTACTTC	.	.	TRBV27	TRBJ2-7
CASSPYKSSYEQYF	TGTGCCAGCAGTCCCTACAAGAGCTCCTACGAGCAGTACTTC	.	.	TRBV27	TRBJ2-7
CASSPDSGNTIYF	TGTGCCAGCAGTCCGGACTCTGGAAACACCATATATTTT	.	.	TRBV6-5	TRBJ1-3
CASSPWSQTQETQYF	TGTGCCAGCAGCCCCTGGTCCCAAACCCAAGAGACCCAGTACTTC	.	.	TRBV7-2	TRBJ2-5
CASHPGQGYYEQYF	TGTGCCAGTCATCCGGGACAGGGATACTACGAGCAGTACTTC	TRBD1	once	TRBV19	TRBJ2-7
CASSRDRDNQPQHF	TGTGCCAGCAGCCGGGACAGGGACAATCAGCCCCAGCATTTT	TRBD1	.	TRBV27	TRBJ1-5
CASTGTGDNEQFF	TGTGCCAGCACCGGAACAGGGGACAATGAGCAGTTCTTC	TRBD1	.	TRBV2	TRBJ2-1
CASSQGVGVVGQPQHF	TGCGCCAGCAGCCAAGGCGTCGGGGTTGTCGGTCAGCCCCAGCATTTT	.	.	TRBV4-3	TRBJ1-5
CASSLAINKVYEQYF	TGTGCCAGCAGCTTAGCTATTAACAAAGTGTACGAGCAGTACTTC	.	.	TRBV5-8	TRBJ2-7
CASSQGAGQPQHF	TGTGCCAGCAGCCAAGGGGCCGGACAGCCCCAGCATTTT	.	.	TRBV5-4	TRBJ1-5
CASSRKSITGDTEAFF	TGTGCCAGCAGCCGAAAATCAATCACAGGGGATACTGAAGCTTTCTTT	TRBD1	.	TRBV5-4	TRBJ1-1